Listed below are T cell receptor beta chains from one sample, sequenced in a study of shared clonotypes between healthy human individuals. The repertoire was sequenced with immunoSEQ multiplex PCR; TCRdb's copy has only in-frame clones and lacks some. Of roughly 500,000 clones in the sample, around 79% are singletons; the top ten hold over 10%. The sample was PBMCs. The source of these receptors is a woman between 35 and 50 years old in good health. Some clones in this sample may be carry-over from other donors' samples. CDR3s include the opening cysteine and the closing phenylalanine or tryptophan. D genes are given only for firm matches. Expanded clones are given a class, and other clones once, few, many or no size at all.

.	TRBV30	TRBJ2-7	TRBD1	CAWRVPGTGEQYF	TGTGCCTGGAGAGTACCCGGGACAGGCGAGCAGTACTTC
.	TRBV28	TRBJ2-7	.	CASRPQGGGMFYEQYF	TGTGCCAGCAGGCCCCAGGGGGGCGGGATGTTTTACGAGCAGTACTTC
.	TRBV2	TRBJ2-1	.	CASSEAGTIYNEQFF	TGTGCCAGCAGTGAGGCAGGGACAATCTACAATGAGCAGTTCTTC
.	TRBV7-2	TRBJ1-2	.	CASSSDTGNGYTF	TGTGCCAGCAGCTCGGACACGGGAAATGGCTACACCTTC
.	TRBV7-3	TRBJ1-1	TRBD1	CASSLILDRGEAFF	TGTGCCAGCAGCTTAATTCTGGACAGGGGCGAAGCTTTCTTT
once	TRBV5-1	TRBJ2-2	.	CASSPSGPGELFF	TGCGCCAGCAGCCCATCCGGCCCCGGGGAGCTGTTTTTT
.	TRBV12-5	TRBJ2-1	TRBD1	CARTATDRDYNEQFF	TGTGCTAGGACGGCGACGGACAGGGACTACAATGAGCAGTTCTTC
.	TRBV30	TRBJ2-4	.	CAWSVSRVSSKNIQYF	TGTGCCTGGAGTGTATCGAGAGTCAGTTCCAAAAACATTCAGTACTTC
.	TRBV29-1	TRBJ2-3	TRBD2	CSVEERERSDTQYF	TGCAGCGTTGAGGAGCGGGAGAGGTCAGATACGCAGTATTTT
.	TRBV30	TRBJ1-2	TRBD1	CAWRGGKTGQAPYGYTF	TGTGCCTGGAGGGGGGGGAAAACGGGACAGGCACCCTATGGCTACACCTTC
.	TRBV5-5	TRBJ2-7	TRBD2	CASSREVGTIYEQYF	TGTGCCAGCAGCCGCGAGGTGGGGACTATCTACGAGCAGTACTTC
.	TRBV5-1	TRBJ1-1	.	CASSLQDNTEAFF	TGCGCCAGCAGCTTGCAGGATAACACTGAAGCTTTCTTT
.	TRBV7-9	TRBJ2-1	TRBD2	CASSLAGGNEQFF	TGTGCCAGCAGCCTAGCGGGAGGCAATGAGCAGTTCTTC
.	TRBV18	TRBJ2-1	.	CASSPGFSSYNEQFF	TGTGCCAGCTCCCCGGGGTTCAGCTCCTACAATGAGCAGTTCTTC
.	TRBV7-2	TRBJ2-5	TRBD1	CASSLARSTAGGTQYF	TGTGCCAGCAGCTTAGCTCGGTCCACGGCAGGGGGGACCCAGTACTTC
.	TRBV5-1	TRBJ1-4	.	CASSLGQSNEKLFF	TGCGCCAGCAGCTTGGGGCAGAGTAATGAAAAACTGTTTTTT
.	TRBV5-1	TRBJ1-5	.	CASSSGTPTAPQHF	TGCGCCAGCAGCTCCGGGACACCGACGGCGCCCCAGCATTTT
.	TRBV28	TRBJ2-3	TRBD2	CASSLSLAGGIDTQYF	TGTGCCAGCAGTTTATCACTAGCGGGAGGGATCGATACGCAGTATTTT
.	TRBV30	TRBJ2-2	.	CAWSVTRITGELFF	TGTGCCTGGAGTGTAACTAGAATCACCGGGGAGCTGTTTTTT
.	TRBV18	TRBJ2-4	.	CASSPGVGGNIQYF	TGTGCCAGCTCACCAGGGGTGGGCGGAAACATTCAGTACTTC
.	TRBV2	TRBJ1-1	.	CAARRHPGTEAFF	TGTGCCGCCCGGAGACACCCGGGCACTGAAGCTTTCTTT
.	TRBV27	TRBJ2-1	TRBD2	CASSLLGGGYNEQFF	TGTGCCAGCAGTTTATTAGGCGGGGGGTACAATGAGCAGTTCTTC
.	TRBV20-1	TRBJ2-2	.	CSATRTGELFF	TGCAGTGCTACCAGGACCGGGGAGCTGTTTTTT
.	TRBV15	TRBJ2-7	.	CATSRAERTPSYEQYF	TGTGCCACCAGCAGAGCGGAGCGGACTCCGTCCTACGAGCAGTACTTC
.	TRBV14	TRBJ1-1	.	CASSQEPGMNTEAFF	TGTGCCAGCAGCCAAGAGCCAGGAATGAACACTGAAGCTTTCTTT
once	TRBV4-2	TRBJ2-7	TRBD2	CASSHSGTSGTHEQYF	TGTGCCAGCAGCCATTCCGGGACTAGCGGGACCCACGAGCAGTACTTC
.	TRBV27	TRBJ2-7	.	CASSLGGMGYYEQYF	TGTGCCAGCAGTTTAGGGGGGATGGGGTACTACGAGCAGTACTTC
many	TRBV30	TRBJ2-5	.	CAWRRLLYQETQYF	TGTGCCTGGAGGAGGCTCCTGTACCAAGAGACCCAGTACTTC
.	TRBV28	TRBJ2-7	TRBD2	CASRLGTSGFYEQYF	TGTGCCAGCAGGCTCGGTACTAGCGGGTTCTACGAGCAGTACTTC
.	TRBV19	TRBJ2-2	TRBD1	CASRRGQGVKNTGELFF	TGTGCCAGTAGGAGGGGACAGGGGGTCAAGAACACCGGGGAGCTGTTTTTT
.	TRBV4-2	TRBJ2-1	.	CASSQDLGYEQFF	TGTGCCAGCAGCCAAGATCTTGGGTATGAGCAGTTCTTC
.	TRBV9	TRBJ2-3	TRBD2	CASSIGLADLTDTQYF	TGTGCCAGCAGTATTGGACTAGCGGATCTCACAGATACGCAGTATTTT
.	TRBV30	TRBJ1-4	TRBD1	CASQGAETNEKLFF	TGTGCCTCACAGGGGGCTGAGACTAATGAAAAACTGTTTTTT
few	TRBV19	TRBJ2-2	TRBD1	CASSIGTGLTGELFF	TGTGCCAGTAGTATTGGGACAGGGCTCACCGGGGAGCTGTTTTTT
.	TRBV28	TRBJ2-3	TRBD2	CASSSWGEGTDTQYF	TGTGCCAGCAGTTCGTGGGGGGAGGGAACAGATACGCAGTATTTT
.	TRBV19	TRBJ2-1	TRBD2	CASTRWAGVPSYNEQFF	TGTGCCAGTACACGGTGGGCGGGAGTCCCCTCCTACAATGAGCAGTTCTTC
.	TRBV7-8	TRBJ1-5	.	CASSPARGAGNQPQHF	TGTGCCAGCAGCCCAGCTCGGGGGGCCGGCAATCAGCCCCAGCATTTT
once	TRBV4-3	TRBJ2-1	TRBD2	CASSQDLEASGYNEQFF	TGCGCCAGCAGCCAAGATCTGGAGGCTAGCGGGTACAATGAGCAGTTCTTC
few	TRBV25-1	TRBJ1-5	.	CASSANYSNQPQHF	TGTGCCAGCAGTGCTAATTATAGCAATCAGCCCCAGCATTTT
.	TRBV2	TRBJ2-1	TRBD2	CASSRGLAIYNEQFF	TGTGCCAGCAGTAGAGGACTAGCGATCTACAATGAGCAGTTCTTC
.	TRBV5-1	TRBJ2-1	TRBD2	CASRGTSGIEQFF	TGCGCCAGCCGAGGGACTAGCGGGATTGAGCAGTTCTTC
.	TRBV9	TRBJ1-2	.	CASSVDSNYGYTF	TGTGCCAGCAGCGTTGATAGTAACTATGGCTACACCTTC
once	TRBV18	TRBJ2-1	TRBD1	CASSPLSGTGFYEQFF	TGTGCCAGCTCACCATTATCCGGGACAGGGTTCTATGAGCAGTTCTTC
.	TRBV2	TRBJ1-5	.	CASSERETPQHF	TGTGCCAGCAGTGAAAGGGAAACGCCCCAGCATTTT
many	TRBV14	TRBJ1-5	.	CASSVGWNQPQHF	TGTGCCAGCAGCGTCGGATGGAATCAGCCCCAGCATTTT
.	TRBV7-2	TRBJ2-1	TRBD2	CASSNSGRVNNEQFF	TGTGCCAGCAGCAATAGCGGGAGAGTGAACAATGAGCAGTTCTTC
.	TRBV11-2	TRBJ1-1	TRBD1	CASSLVSQGAEAFF	TGTGCCAGCAGCTTAGTCTCACAGGGGGCTGAAGCTTTCTTT
.	TRBV7-8	TRBJ1-1	TRBD1	CASSREGQLNTEAFF	TGTGCCAGCAGCCGAGAGGGACAGTTAAACACTGAAGCTTTCTTT
.	TRBV5-1	TRBJ1-1	TRBD1	CASSAGQGHTEAFF	TGCGCCAGCAGCGCAGGACAGGGGCACACTGAAGCTTTCTTT
few	TRBV7-2	TRBJ2-1	TRBD1	CASSSLGQGTPYNEQFF	TGTGCCAGCAGCTCATTAGGACAGGGGACCCCCTACAATGAGCAGTTCTTC
.	TRBV19	TRBJ2-2	.	CASSMTTGELFF	TGTGCCAGTAGTATGACGACCGGGGAGCTGTTTTTT
.	TRBV19	TRBJ2-2	.	CASSPRHPTGELFF	TGTGCCAGTAGTCCGCGACACCCCACCGGGGAGCTGTTTTTT
.	TRBV28	TRBJ2-1	TRBD2	CASSFLADLQYDNEQFF	TGTGCCAGCAGTTTTCTAGCGGATCTTCAGTACGACAATGAGCAGTTCTTC
.	TRBV5-1	TRBJ2-5	TRBD1	CASSASGTGGQETQYF	TGCGCCAGCAGCGCCTCCGGGACAGGGGGCCAAGAGACCCAGTACTTC
.	TRBV9	TRBJ2-3	.	CASSSDGGTITDTQYF	TGTGCCAGCAGCTCCGATGGGGGGACGATCACAGATACGCAGTATTTT